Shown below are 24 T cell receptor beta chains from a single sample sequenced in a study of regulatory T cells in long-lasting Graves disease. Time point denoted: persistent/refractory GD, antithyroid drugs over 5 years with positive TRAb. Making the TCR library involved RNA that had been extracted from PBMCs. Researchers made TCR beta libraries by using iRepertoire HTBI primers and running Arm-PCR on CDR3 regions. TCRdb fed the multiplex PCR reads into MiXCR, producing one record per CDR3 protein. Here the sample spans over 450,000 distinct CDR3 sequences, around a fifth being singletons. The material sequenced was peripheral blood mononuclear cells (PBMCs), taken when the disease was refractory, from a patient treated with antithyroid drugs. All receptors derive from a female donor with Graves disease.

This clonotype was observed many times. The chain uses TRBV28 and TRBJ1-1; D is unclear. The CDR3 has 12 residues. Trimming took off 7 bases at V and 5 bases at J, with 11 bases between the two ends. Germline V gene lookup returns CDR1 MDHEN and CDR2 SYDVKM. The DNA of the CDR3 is TGTGCCAGCAAGGTATCCCCAACTGAAGCTTTCTTT. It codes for CASKVSPTEAFF.

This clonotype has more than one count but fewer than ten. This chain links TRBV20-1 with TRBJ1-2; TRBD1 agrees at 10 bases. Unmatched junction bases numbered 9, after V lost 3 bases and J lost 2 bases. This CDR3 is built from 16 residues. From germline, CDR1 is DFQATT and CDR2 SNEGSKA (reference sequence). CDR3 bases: TGCAGTGCTAGTGCTAGCGAGGACAGGGGGAACTATGGCTACACCTTC. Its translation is CSASASEDRGNYGYTF.

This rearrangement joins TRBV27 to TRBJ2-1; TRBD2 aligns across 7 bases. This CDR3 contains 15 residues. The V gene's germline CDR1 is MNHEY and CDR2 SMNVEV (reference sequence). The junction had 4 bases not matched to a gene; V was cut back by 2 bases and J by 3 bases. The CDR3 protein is CASSLAGVGYNEQFF. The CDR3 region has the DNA TGTGCCAGCAGTTTAGCGGGAGTGGGCTACAATGAGCAGTTCTTC.

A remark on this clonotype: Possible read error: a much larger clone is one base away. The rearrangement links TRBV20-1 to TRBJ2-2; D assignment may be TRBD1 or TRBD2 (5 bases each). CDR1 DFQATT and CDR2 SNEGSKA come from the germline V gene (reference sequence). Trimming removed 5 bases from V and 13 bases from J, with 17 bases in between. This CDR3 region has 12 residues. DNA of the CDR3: TGCAGTGCTCGATCGGGGACGTGGGGGCTGTTTTTT. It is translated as CSARSGTWGLFF.

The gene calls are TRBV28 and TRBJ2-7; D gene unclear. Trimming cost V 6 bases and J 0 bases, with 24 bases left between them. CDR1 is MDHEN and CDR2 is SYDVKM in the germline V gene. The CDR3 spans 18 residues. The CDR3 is CASRFSPVDQAFSYEQYF. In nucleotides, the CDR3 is TGTGCCAGCAGGTTTTCCCCCGTTGACCAAGCCTTCTCCTACGAGCAGTACTTC.

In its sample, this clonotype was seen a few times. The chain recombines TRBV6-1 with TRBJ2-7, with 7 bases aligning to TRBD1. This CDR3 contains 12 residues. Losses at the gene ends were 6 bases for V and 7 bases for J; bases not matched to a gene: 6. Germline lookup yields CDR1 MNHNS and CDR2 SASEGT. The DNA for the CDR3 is TGTGCCAGCAGGCCGACAGGGAAGGAGCAGTACTTC. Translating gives CASRPTGKEQYF.

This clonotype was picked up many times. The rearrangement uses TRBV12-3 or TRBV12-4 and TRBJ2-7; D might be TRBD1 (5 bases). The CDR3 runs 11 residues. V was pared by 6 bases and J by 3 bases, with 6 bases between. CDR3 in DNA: TGTGCCAGCAGACAGGACTACGAGCAGTACTTC. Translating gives CASRQDYEQYF.

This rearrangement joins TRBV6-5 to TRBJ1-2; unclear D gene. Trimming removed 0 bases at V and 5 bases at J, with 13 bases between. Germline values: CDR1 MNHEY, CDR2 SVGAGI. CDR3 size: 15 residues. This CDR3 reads CASSYSSNGRYGYTF. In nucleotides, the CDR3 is TGTGCCAGCAGTTACTCGAGTAATGGGAGATATGGCTACACCTTC.

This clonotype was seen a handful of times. CDR3 nucleotides: TGCGCCAGCAGCTTGGGGCAAGGGTCCTACTCCTACGAGCAGTACTTC. It yields the protein CASSLGQGSYSYEQYF. The chain recombines TRBV5-1 with TRBJ2-7; D is unclear. CDR1 and CDR2 (germline): SGHRS, YFSETQ. V lost 0 bases and J 0 bases, leaving 13 bases between the germline ends. This CDR3 region has 16 residues.

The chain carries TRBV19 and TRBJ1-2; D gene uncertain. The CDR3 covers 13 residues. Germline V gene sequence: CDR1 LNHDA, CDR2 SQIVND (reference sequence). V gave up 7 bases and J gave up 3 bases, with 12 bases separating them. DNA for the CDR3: TGTGCCAGTACTCACCAACCGTACTATGGCTACACCTTC. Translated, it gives CASTHQPYYGYTF.

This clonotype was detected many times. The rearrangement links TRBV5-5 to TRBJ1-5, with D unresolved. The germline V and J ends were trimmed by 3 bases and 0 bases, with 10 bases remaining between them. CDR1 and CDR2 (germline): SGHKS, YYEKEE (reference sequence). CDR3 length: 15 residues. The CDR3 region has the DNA TGTGCCAGCAGCTCGGGCCCTGGTAGCAATCAGCCCCAGCATTTT. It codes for CASSSGPGSNQPQHF.

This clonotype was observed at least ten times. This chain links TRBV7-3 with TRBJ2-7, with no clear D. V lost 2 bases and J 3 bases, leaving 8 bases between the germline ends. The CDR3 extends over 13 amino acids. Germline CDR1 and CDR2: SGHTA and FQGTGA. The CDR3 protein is CASSLFVDYEQYF. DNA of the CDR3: TGTGCCAGCAGCTTATTCGTTGACTACGAGCAGTACTTC.

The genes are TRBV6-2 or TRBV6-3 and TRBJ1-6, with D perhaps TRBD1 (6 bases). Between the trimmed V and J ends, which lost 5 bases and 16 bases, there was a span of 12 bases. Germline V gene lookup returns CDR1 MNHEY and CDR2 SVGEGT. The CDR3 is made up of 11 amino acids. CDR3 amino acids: CASSQTGWLHF. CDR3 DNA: TGTGCCAGCAGTCAGACAGGCTGGCTCCACTTT.

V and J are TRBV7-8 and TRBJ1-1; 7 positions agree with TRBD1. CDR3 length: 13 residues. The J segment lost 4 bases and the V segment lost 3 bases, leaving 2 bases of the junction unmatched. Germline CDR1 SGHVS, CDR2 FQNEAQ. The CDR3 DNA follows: TGTGCCAGCAGCTTTAACAGGGGCACTGAAGCTTTCTTT. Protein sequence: CASSFNRGTEAFF.

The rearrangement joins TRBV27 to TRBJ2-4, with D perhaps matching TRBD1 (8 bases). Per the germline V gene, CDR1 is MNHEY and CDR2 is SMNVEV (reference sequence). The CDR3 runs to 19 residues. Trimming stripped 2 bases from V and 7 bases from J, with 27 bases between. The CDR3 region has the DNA TGTGCCAGCAGTTTAACAGCGGGGTCAGGGGGCCTTGGGGGGAACATTCAGTACTTC. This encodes CASSLTAGSGGLGGNIQYF.

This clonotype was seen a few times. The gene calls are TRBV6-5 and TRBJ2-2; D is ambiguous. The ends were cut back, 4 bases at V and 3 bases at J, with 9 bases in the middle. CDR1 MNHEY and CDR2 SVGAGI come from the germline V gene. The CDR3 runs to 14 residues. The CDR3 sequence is CASSFNSYTGELFF. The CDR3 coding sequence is TGTGCCAGCAGTTTCAACAGCTACACCGGGGAGCTGTTTTTT.

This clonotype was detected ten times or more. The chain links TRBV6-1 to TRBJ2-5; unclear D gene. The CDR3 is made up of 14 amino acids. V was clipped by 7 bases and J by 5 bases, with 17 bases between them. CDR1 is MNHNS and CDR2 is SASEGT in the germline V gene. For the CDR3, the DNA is TGTGCCAGCAAAAAGAAGGCGGCTCACGAGACCCAGTACTTC. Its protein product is CASKKKAAHETQYF.

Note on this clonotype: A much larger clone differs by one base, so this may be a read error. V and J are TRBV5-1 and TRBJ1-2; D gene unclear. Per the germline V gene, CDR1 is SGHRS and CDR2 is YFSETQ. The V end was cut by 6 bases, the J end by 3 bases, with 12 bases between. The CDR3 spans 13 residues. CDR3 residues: CASTLSGDYGYTF. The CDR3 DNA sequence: TGCGCCAGCACGCTGTCCGGGGACTATGGCTACACCTTC.

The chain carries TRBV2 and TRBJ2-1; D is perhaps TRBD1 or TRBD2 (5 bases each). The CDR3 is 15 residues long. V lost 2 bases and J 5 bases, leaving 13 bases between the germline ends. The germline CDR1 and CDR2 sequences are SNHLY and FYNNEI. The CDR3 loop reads CASSEFGAGNNEQFF. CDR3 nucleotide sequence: TGTGCCAGCAGTGAATTCGGGGCAGGAAACAATGAGCAGTTCTTC.

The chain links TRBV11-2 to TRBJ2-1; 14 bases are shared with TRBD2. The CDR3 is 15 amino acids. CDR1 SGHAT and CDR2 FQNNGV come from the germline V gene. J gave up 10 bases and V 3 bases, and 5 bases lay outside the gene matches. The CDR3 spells CASSLGTSGGREQFF. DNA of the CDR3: TGTGCCAGCAGCTTGGGGACTAGCGGGGGAAGAGAGCAGTTCTTC.

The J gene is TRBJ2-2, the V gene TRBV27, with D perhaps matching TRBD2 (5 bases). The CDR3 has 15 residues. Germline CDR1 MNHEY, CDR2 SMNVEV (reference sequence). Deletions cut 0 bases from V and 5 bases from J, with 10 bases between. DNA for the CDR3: TGTGCCAGCAGTTTATCCCCCGGGGATACCGGGGAGCTGTTTTTT. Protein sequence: CASSLSPGDTGELFF.

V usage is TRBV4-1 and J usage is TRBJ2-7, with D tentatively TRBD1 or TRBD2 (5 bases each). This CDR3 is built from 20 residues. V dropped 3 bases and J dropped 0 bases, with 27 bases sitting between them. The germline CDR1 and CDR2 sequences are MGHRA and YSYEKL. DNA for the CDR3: TGCGCCAGCAGCCACCAAGTGACCGTTAAACCGGGACGTAACTCCTACGAGCAGTACTTC. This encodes CASSHQVTVKPGRNSYEQYF.

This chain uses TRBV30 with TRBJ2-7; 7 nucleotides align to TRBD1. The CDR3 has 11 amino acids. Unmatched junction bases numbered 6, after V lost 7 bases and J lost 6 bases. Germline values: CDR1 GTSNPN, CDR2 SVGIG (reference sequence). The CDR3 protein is CASIWTGEQYF. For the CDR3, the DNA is TGTGCCTCCATATGGACAGGCGAGCAGTACTTC.

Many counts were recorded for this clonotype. The chain's CDR3 is CASSFLTGGGLYGYTF. The CDR3 bases are TGTGCCAGCAGTTTTCTTACAGGGGGCGGCCTCTATGGCTACACCTTC. V and J are TRBV12-3 or TRBV12-4 and TRBJ1-2, with 9 bases aligning to TRBD1. After removal of 3 bases from V and 4 bases from J, the junction contained 9 bases not matched to a gene. This CDR3 region has 16 residues.